What follows are 32 T cell receptor beta chains derived from one specimen sequenced in a study of blood T cell repertoires in COVID-19. Method: immunoSEQ multiplex PCR; TCRdb's copy keeps in-frame clones and lacks some. This table has about 87,000 clones, roughly 80% appearing once. Sequencing was performed on peripheral blood. Every receptor here comes from a woman of 80 years or more with active or convalescent COVID-19.

The chain couples TRBV13 to TRBJ2-2, with D possibly matching TRBD1 (5 bases). Per germline, CDR1 PRHDT and CDR2 FYEKMQ (reference sequence). Trimming removed 3 bases at V and 6 bases at J, with 8 bases between. This CDR3 has 13 residues. CDR3: CASSFPGPGELFF. CDR3 nucleotide sequence: TGTGCCAGCAGCTTCCCAGGGCCCGGGGAGCTGTTTTTT.

The V and J genes are TRBV9 and TRBJ2-3, with 7 bases matching TRBD2. The CDR3 covers 14 residues. The ends lost 4 bases at V and 6 bases at J; junction bases unmatched: 8. CDR1 SGDLS and CDR2 YYNGEE come from the germline V gene. The CDR3 DNA is TGTGCCAGCAGCCGAAGCGGGACCATTGATACGCAGTATTTT. Translating it yields CASSRSGTIDTQYF.

The gene calls are TRBV6-6 and TRBJ2-1; 11 bases agree with TRBD2. Germline V lookup: CDR1 MNHNY, CDR2 SVGAGI (reference sequence). J gave up 7 bases and V 5 bases, and 19 bases lay outside the gene matches. The CDR3 consists of 19 residues. In DNA, the CDR3 is TGTGCCAGCAGTCTACTACAGAAGACTAGCGGGGATGGGGTGAATGAGCAGTTCTTC. It yields the protein CASSLLQKTSGDGVNEQFF.

The chain recombines TRBV15 with TRBJ2-1; TRBD2 might be the D (7 bases). There are 16 residues in the CDR3. V lost 8 bases, J lost 0 bases, and 17 bases lay in between. Germline V lookup: CDR1 LNHNV, CDR2 YYDKDF (reference sequence). This CDR3 reads CATRWGGPSSYNEQFF. In DNA, the CDR3 is TGTGCCACCCGGTGGGGGGGCCCAAGCTCCTACAATGAGCAGTTCTTC. Filled out from reference TRBV15 and TRBJ2-1, the complete variable domain reads DAMVIQNPRYQVTQFGKPVTLSCSQTLNHNVMYWYQQKSSQAPKLLFHYYDKDFNNEADTPDNFQSRRPNTSFCFLDIRSPGLGDTAMYLCATRWGGPSSYNEQFFGPGTRLTVL.

The V call is TRBV10-3, the J call TRBJ2-5, with 9 bases that match TRBD1. CDR3 length: 13 residues. Germline loops: CDR1 ENHRY, CDR2 SYGVKD. V lost 10 bases, J lost 5 bases, and 8 bases stayed unmatched. The CDR3 loop reads CATGDRVEETQYF. CDR3 coding DNA: TGTGCCACTGGGGACAGGGTGGAGGAGACCCAGTACTTC.

The CDR3 here is CSASGLAGSTSTDTQYF. The CDR3 DNA is TGCAGTGCTAGTGGACTAGCGGGATCTACTAGCACAGATACGCAGTATTTT. This chain links TRBV20-1 with TRBJ2-3; 12 positions agree with TRBD2. This CDR3 is 17 amino acids long. The germline gives CDR1 DFQATT, CDR2 SNEGSKA (reference sequence). V lost 3 bases and J lost 0; bases outside the gene matches: 7.

V is TRBV5-1 and J is TRBJ2-1; 9 bases line up with TRBD2. Germline CDR1 is SGHRS and CDR2 is YFSETQ. The junction had 7 bases not matched to a gene; V was cut back by 4 bases and J by 2 bases. The CDR3 loop spans 16 amino acids. CDR3 coding DNA: TGCGCCAGCAGCGTAGCTAGCGGGACTACCTACAATGAGCAGTTCTTC. Encoded protein: CASSVASGTTYNEQFF.

The chain links TRBV29-1 to TRBJ1-1; the D is unclear. Per germline, CDR1 SQVTM and CDR2 ANQGSEA. The CDR3 contains 12 residues. V was shortened by 7 bases and J by 0 bases, with 9 bases between the two germline ends. As DNA, the CDR3 is TGCAGCGCGTCAGAATTGAACACTGAAGCTTTCTTT. This sequence encodes CSASELNTEAFF.

The rearrangement uses TRBV7-2 and TRBJ1-1, with 8 bases matching TRBD1. This CDR3 is 15 amino acids long. V shed 5 bases, J shed 3 bases, and the junction held 8 bases outside the gene matches. Germline V gene data show CDR1 as SGHTA and CDR2 as FQGNSA. CDR3 loop: CASSPRQGSYTEAFF. The CDR3 DNA is TGTGCCAGCAGCCCAAGACAGGGGTCATACACTGAAGCTTTCTTT.

This clone turned up a few times. This rearrangement joins TRBV5-8 to TRBJ1-5, with no clear D. There are 13 residues in the CDR3. The V end was cut by 2 bases, the J end by 7 bases, with 10 bases between. Germline loops: CDR1 SGHTS, CDR2 YDEGEE. The CDR3 DNA reads as TGTGCCAGCAGCTTCTCCGGCGGACAGCCCCAGCATTTT. Translation gives CASSFSGGQPQHF.

This clone has more than one count but fewer than ten. The rearrangement uses TRBV9 and TRBJ2-7, with D maybe TRBD1 (6 bases). The V end was cut by 0 bases, the J end by 6 bases, with 13 bases between. CDR1 is SGDLS and CDR2 is YYNGEE in the germline V gene. CDR3 length: 14 residues. The DNA for the CDR3 is TGTGCCAGCAGCGTAGGGGGTGTGGGGGCCGAGCAGTACTTC. Amino acids: CASSVGGVGAEQYF.

The V and J genes are TRBV7-2 and TRBJ1-2; maybe TRBD1 (6 bases). The CDR3 runs to 14 residues. The germline CDR1 and CDR2 sequences are SGHTA and FQGNSA. The V and J ends lost 0 bases and 2 bases respectively, with 7 bases between them. CDR3 sequence: CASSLATGNYGYTF. CDR3 sequence (DNA): TGTGCCAGCAGCTTAGCGACAGGCAACTATGGCTACACCTTC. Complete variable domain (other parts from reference TRBV7-2 and TRBJ1-2): GAGVSQSPSNKVTEKGKDVELRCDPISGHTALYWYRQSLGQGLEFLIYFQGNSAPDKSGLPSDRFSAERTGGSVSTLTIQRTQQEDSAVYLCASSLATGNYGYTFGSGTRLTVV.

This chain connects TRBV7-8 to TRBJ1-2; D may be TRBD1 (6 bases). CDR1 SGHVS and CDR2 FQNEAQ come from the germline V gene. The CDR3 extends over 13 amino acids. V gave up 4 bases and J gave up 8 bases, with 14 bases separating them. CDR3 bases: TGTGCCAGCAGCTCCGAGGACAGTTTCGGCTACACCTTC. Protein: CASSSEDSFGYTF. Filled out from reference TRBV7-8 and TRBJ1-2, the complete variable domain reads GAGVSQSPRYKVAKRGQDVALRCDPISGHVSLFWYQQALGQGPEFLTYFQNEAQLDKSGLPSDRFFAERPEGSVSTLKIQRTQQEDSAVYLCASSSEDSFGYTFGSGTRLTVV.

V gene TRBV5-5 combines with J gene TRBJ2-5; D is perhaps TRBD1 (5 bases). The CDR3 spans 16 residues. Germline V CDR1 and CDR2: SGHKS, YYEKEE (reference sequence). Trimming left V 3 bases short and J 4 bases short, with 19 bases between. The CDR3 loop reads CASSSPPSGWGETQYF. CDR3 coding DNA: TGTGCCAGCAGCTCTCCCCCGTCAGGGTGGGGAGAGACCCAGTACTTC.

V is TRBV5-6 and J is TRBJ2-6; a possible D gene is TRBD1 (7 bases). V lost 3 bases, J lost 1 base, and 20 bases lay in between. The CDR3 sequence is 19 residues long. Per germline, CDR1 SGHDT and CDR2 YYEEEE. For the CDR3, the DNA is TGTGCCAGCAGCTGGAGGGCTGGACAGGTCTGGTCTGGGGCCAACGTCCTGACTTTC. Amino acid sequence: CASSWRAGQVWSGANVLTF. The whole variable domain, remainder taken from reference TRBV5-6 and TRBJ2-6, is DAGVTQSPTHLIKTRGQQVTLRCSPKSGHDTVSWYQQALGQGPQFIFQYYEEEERQRGNFPDRFSGHQFPNYSSELNVNALLLGDSALYLCASSWRAGQVWSGANVLTFGAGSRLTVL.

This sequence joins TRBV4-3 and TRBJ2-2; D not resolved. The CDR3 spans 14 residues. CDR1 LGHNA and CDR2 YSLEER come from the germline V gene. V was trimmed by 0 bases and J by 6 bases, leaving 8 bases between them. The CDR3 loop reads CASSQDMRSGELFF. The DNA for the CDR3 is TGCGCCAGCAGCCAAGATATGAGATCCGGGGAGCTGTTTTTT.

The genes are TRBV19 and TRBJ1-5; TRBD1 matches at 9 bases. The CDR3 has 16 amino acids. CDR1 and CDR2 (germline): LNHDA, SQIVND (reference sequence). Trimming removed 7 bases from V and 6 bases from J; junction bases left unmatched: 13. The CDR3 coding sequence is TGTGCCAGTAATACCCCGACAGGGGGATATGGTCAGCCCCAGCATTTT. Protein: CASNTPTGGYGQPQHF.

The V gene is TRBV5-5, the J gene TRBJ2-3; 8 bases fit TRBD1. This CDR3 is built from 16 residues. The germline gives CDR1 SGHKS, CDR2 YYEKEE (reference sequence). Trimming removed 0 bases from V and 0 bases from J; junction bases left unmatched: 3. Written as DNA, the CDR3 is TGTGCCAGCAGCTTGGAGGGGACAGGAAGCACAGATACGCAGTATTTT. This gives the protein CASSLEGTGSTDTQYF.

The rearrangement uses TRBV3-1 (or the pseudogene TRBV3-2) and TRBJ1-6, with 7 bases fitting TRBD1. Germline loops: CDR1 LGHDT, CDR2 YNNKEL (reference sequence). The trim removed 4 bases at V and 0 bases at J, leaving 15 bases unmatched. There are 20 residues in the CDR3. The CDR3 is CASSPPQGTVPSSYNSPLHF. In nucleotides, the CDR3 is TGTGCCAGCAGCCCTCCGCAGGGGACAGTCCCAAGCTCCTATAATTCACCCCTCCACTTT.

CDR3: CASSTDGGAYEQYF. CDR3 bases: TGTGCCAGCAGTACTGACGGAGGAGCCTACGAGCAGTACTTC. The chain employs TRBV28 and TRBJ2-7; tentative D call: TRBD2 (5 bases). V was trimmed by 5 bases and J by 2 bases, leaving 13 bases between them. The CDR3 sequence is 14 residues long. Germline V CDR1 and CDR2: MDHEN, SYDVKM.

The V and J genes are TRBV24-1 and TRBJ2-2, with 7 bases identical to TRBD2. The CDR3 runs 14 residues. J lost 5 bases, V lost 6 bases, and 5 bases had no gene match. Germline values: CDR1 KGHDR, CDR2 SFDVKD. CDR3 in DNA: TGTGCCACCAGTTCTAGCGGTTGGACCGGGGAGCTGTTTTTT. Its translation: CATSSSGWTGELFF.

The chain joins TRBV24-1 to TRBJ2-1; 7 positions agree with TRBD1. The CDR3 has 15 residues. CDR1 is KGHDR and CDR2 is SFDVKD in the germline V gene. V was pared by 4 bases and J by 1 base, with 3 bases of the junction left unmatched. The CDR3 sequence: CATSESGGSYNEQFF. As DNA, the CDR3 is TGTGCCACCAGTGAGTCAGGGGGATCCTACAATGAGCAGTTCTTC.

The rearrangement uses TRBV10-3 and TRBJ1-2; 10 positions agree with TRBD1. V lost 1 base, J lost 7 bases, and 9 bases stayed unmatched. CDR1 and CDR2 (germline): ENHRY, SYGVKD. This CDR3 region has 16 residues. The chain's CDR3 is CAISEFPGQGSSGYTF. In nucleotides, the CDR3 is TGTGCCATCAGTGAGTTTCCGGGACAGGGGTCTTCTGGCTACACCTTC.

The V gene is TRBV19, the J gene TRBJ1-5; 9 bases fit TRBD1. Germline V lookup: CDR1 LNHDA, CDR2 SQIVND (reference sequence). J lost 5 bases, V lost 3 bases, and 2 bases had no gene match. There are 14 residues in the CDR3. In nucleotides, the CDR3 is TGTGCCAGTAGTATGGACAGGGGCGATCAGCCCCAGCATTTT. Protein: CASSMDRGDQPQHF.

The V and J genes are TRBV4-1 and TRBJ2-7; 7 positions match TRBD2. The CDR3 consists of 15 residues. J gave up 3 bases and V 1 base, and 6 bases lay outside the gene matches. Germline CDR1 is MGHRA and CDR2 is YSYEKL. The CDR3 DNA reads as TGCGCCAGCAGCCAAGGGACTAGAGACTACTACGAGCAGTACTTC. Protein: CASSQGTRDYYEQYF.

The gene calls are TRBV7-3 and TRBJ2-6, with 12 bases that match TRBD2. The CDR3 contains 19 residues. J was trimmed by 3 bases and V by 2 bases; bases with no gene match: 8. Germline CDR1 reads SGHTA; CDR2 reads FQGTGA. For the CDR3, the DNA is TGTGCCAGCAGCTTACCGTCTAGCGGGAGGGCCCGTGGGGCCAACGTCCTGACTTTC. This codes for CASSLPSSGRARGANVLTF.

The gene calls are TRBV13 and TRBJ1-6, with 9 bases matching TRBD1. From germline, CDR1 is PRHDT and CDR2 FYEKMQ (reference sequence). This CDR3 region has 15 residues. Trimming at V came to 2 bases and at J to 7 bases, leaving 3 bases not matched to a gene. The CDR3 DNA reads as TGTGCCAGCAGCTTAACAGGGGGCAGCAATTCACCCCTCCACTTT. Protein: CASSLTGGSNSPLHF.

The rearrangement uses TRBV7-2 and TRBJ2-7, with unresolved D. CDR1 is SGHTA and CDR2 is FQGNSA in the germline V gene. The CDR3 has 11 residues. The germline V and J ends were trimmed by 5 bases and 10 bases, with 12 bases remaining between them. CDR3 DNA: TGTGCCAGCAGCATCATACGCCTACAGTACTTC. Its translation is CASSIIRLQYF.

The chain is built from TRBV27 and TRBJ2-1; D possibly corresponds to TRBD2 (7 bases). The V and J ends lost 8 bases and 2 bases respectively, with 16 bases between them. This CDR3 spans 15 amino acids. CDR1 and CDR2 (germline): MNHEY, SMNVEV (reference sequence). The CDR3 bases are TGTGCCAGCTCCACATGGGGGGGCGCCTACAATGAGCAGTTCTTC. Its protein is CASSTWGGAYNEQFF.

J is TRBJ2-1 and V is TRBV6-5, with TRBD2 matching 9 bases. The CDR3 has 15 residues. The V and J ends lost 6 bases and 6 bases, in that order; junction bases with no gene match: 9. Germline assignment: CDR1 MNHEY and CDR2 SVGAGI. The CDR3 loop reads CASRDGASGVNEQFF. The CDR3 DNA reads TGTGCCAGCAGGGACGGGGCTAGCGGGGTCAATGAGCAGTTCTTC.

This chain joins TRBV2 and TRBJ1-6; 7 bases are shared with TRBD1. The junction had 5 bases not matched to a gene; V was cut back by 2 bases and J by 7 bases. Germline loops: CDR1 SNHLY, CDR2 FYNNEI. The CDR3 loop spans 15 amino acids. Here the CDR3 reads CASSELGTENSPLHF. The CDR3, as DNA: TGTGCCAGCAGTGAATTAGGGACAGAAAATTCACCCCTCCACTTT.

V gene TRBV2 combines with J gene TRBJ2-7, with TRBD1 matching over 7 bases. Germline loops: CDR1 SNHLY, CDR2 FYNNEI. Trimming removed 6 bases from V and 6 bases from J; junction bases left unmatched: 11. This CDR3 comprises 14 residues. CDR3 bases: TGTGCCAGCAGCGCGACAGGGATTGCCGGCGAGCAGTACTTC. Amino acid sequence: CASSATGIAGEQYF.